A single sample is the source of the 17 T cell receptor beta chains below, sequenced in a study of blood T cell repertoires in COVID-19. Produced via immunoSEQ multiplex PCR; TCRdb's table is partial and in-frame only. This sample has more than 350,000 clones, with approximately 88% found just once. Sequencing used peripheral blood. Every receptor here comes from a woman in her thirties with COVID-19, enrolled during active disease.

The chain carries TRBV30 and TRBJ1-3; D remains ambiguous. Germline assignment: CDR1 GTSNPN and CDR2 SVGIG (reference sequence). Trimming removed 4 bases at V and 2 bases at J, with 12 bases between. The CDR3 has 14 amino acids. The CDR3: CAWTSEGAGNTIYF. As DNA, the CDR3 is TGTGCCTGGACCTCAGAGGGAGCTGGAAACACCATATATTTT.

The chain employs TRBV11-2 and TRBJ2-1; the D gene is possibly TRBD1 (6 bases). This CDR3 is built from 15 residues. Germline values: CDR1 SGHAT, CDR2 FQNNGV. Trimming stripped 5 bases from V and 9 bases from J, with 20 bases between. Written as DNA, the CDR3 is TGTGCCAGCAGCCCAATTGACAGGAGAGAAGGTGAGCAGTTCTTC. Translated, it gives CASSPIDRREGEQFF.

This clone was seen once. The chain joins TRBV5-1 to TRBJ1-1, with 10 bases lining up with TRBD1. In germline, CDR1 is SGHRS, CDR2 YFSETQ. The CDR3 loop spans 15 amino acids. J lost 4 bases, V lost 4 bases, and 7 bases had no gene match. CDR3 bases: TGCGCCAGCAGCCCGGGACAGGGGATCGTCACTGAAGCTTTCTTT. Translation: CASSPGQGIVTEAFF.

The genes are TRBV19 and TRBJ2-6; 11 bases are a match to TRBD1. The CDR3 is made up of 17 amino acids. Germline CDR1 reads LNHDA; CDR2 reads SQIVND (reference sequence). The trim removed 6 bases at V and 1 base at J, leaving 5 bases unmatched. The CDR3, as DNA: TGTGCCAGTAGGCCTCGGGACAGGGGGTCTGGGGCCAACGTCCTGACTTTC. Protein: CASRPRDRGSGANVLTF.

The CDR3 sequence is CASSPVGTSESTDTQYF. The CDR3 DNA reads TGTGCCAGCTCACCTGTTGGGACTAGCGAGAGCACAGATACGCAGTATTTT. The rearrangement links TRBV18 to TRBJ2-3; 10 positions agree with TRBD2. Germline V CDR1 and CDR2: KGHSH, LQKENI. This CDR3 has 17 amino acids. J gave up 0 bases and V 3 bases, and 6 bases lay outside the gene matches. Drawing the rest from reference TRBV18 and TRBJ2-3, the complete variable domain is NAGVMQNPRHLVRRRGQEARLRCSPMKGHSHVYWYRQLPEEGLKFMVYLQKENIIDESGMPKERFSAEFPKEGPSILRIQQVVRGDSAAYFCASSPVGTSESTDTQYFGPGTRLTVL.

This chain uses TRBV25-1 with TRBJ2-2, with 10 bases identical to TRBD2. The CDR3 sequence is 14 residues long. Germline assignment: CDR1 MGHDK and CDR2 SYGVNS. V shed 10 bases and J 5 bases; nucleotides not matched to a gene: 7. CDR3: CATRGLAETGELFF. In DNA form, the CDR3 reads TGTGCCACCCGAGGACTAGCGGAGACCGGGGAGCTGTTTTTT.

The chain combines TRBV7-9 with TRBJ1-1, with unresolved D. Deletions cut 7 bases from V and 4 bases from J, with 13 bases between. The CDR3 is 13 amino acids. Germline loops: CDR1 SEHNR, CDR2 FQNEAQ (reference sequence). This chain's CDR3 is CASKAGLGTEAFF. Here the CDR3 DNA reads TGTGCCAGCAAAGCGGGTTTGGGCACTGAAGCTTTCTTT.

The genes are TRBV27 and TRBJ2-1; tentatively, D is TRBD1 (6 bases). V was cut by 6 bases and J by 1 base, with 16 bases left in between. Germline-derived CDR1 and CDR2 are MNHEY and SMNVEV (reference sequence). CDR3 length equals 16 residues. CDR3 loop: CASSTLNRASYNEQFF. In DNA, the CDR3 is TGTGCCAGCAGCACACTCAACAGGGCTTCCTACAATGAGCAGTTCTTC.

The chain has TRBV6-2 or TRBV6-3 and TRBJ2-7; 10 bases line up with TRBD2. Germline V lookup: CDR1 MNHEY, CDR2 SVGEGT. CDR3 length: 16 amino acids. The V segment lost 2 bases and the J segment 0 bases; nucleotides outside the gene matches: 4. CDR3 sequence reads: CASSYPSGGHSYEQYF. In nucleotides, the CDR3 is TGTGCCAGCAGTTACCCTAGCGGGGGCCACTCCTACGAGCAGTACTTC.

The J gene is TRBJ1-3, the V gene TRBV5-1, with 8 positions matching TRBD1. The CDR3 contains 13 residues. Germline CDR1 and CDR2: SGHRS and YFSETQ. The V gene end was trimmed by 2 bases and the J gene end by 15 bases; junction bases not matched to a gene: 10. This CDR3 reads CASSFGEQGGEYF. The CDR3, as DNA: TGCGCCAGCAGCTTCGGGGAACAGGGGGGAGAATATTTT.

This clone has only a few counts. The V gene is TRBV5-8, the J gene TRBJ2-2, with TRBD2 matching over 14 bases. CDR1 is SGHTS and CDR2 is YDEGEE in the germline V gene. The length of the CDR3 is 16 residues. With 4 bases clipped from V and 7 bases from J, the junction kept 6 bases outside the gene matches. This CDR3 is CASSPGLAGDSGELFF. CDR3 nucleotides: TGTGCCAGCAGCCCGGGACTAGCGGGAGATAGCGGGGAGCTGTTTTTT.

CDR3 DNA sequence: TGTGCCAGCAGTCGTAGCGGCCTTGCCGGCGAGCAGTACGTC. As protein: CASSRSGLAGEQYV. The chain couples TRBV6-2 or TRBV6-3 to TRBJ2-7, with a possible D match to TRBD2 (6 bases). Germline CDR1 and CDR2: MNHEY and SVGEGT. The V gene lost 5 bases and the J gene lost 6 bases, with 17 bases spanning the gap. The CDR3 totals 14 residues.

The V call is TRBV5-1, the J call TRBJ2-1; 7 nucleotides match TRBD1. V was pared by 0 bases and J by 3 bases, with 3 bases of the junction left unmatched. Germline V gene data show CDR1 as SGHRS and CDR2 as YFSETQ. The length of the CDR3 is 15 residues. CDR3 DNA: TGCGCCAGCAGCTTGGGGGACAGAGACTACAATGAGCAGTTCTTC. As protein: CASSLGDRDYNEQFF.

The rearrangement joins TRBV5-4 to TRBJ1-2; TRBD1 matches 7 bases. Germline V gene sequence: CDR1 SGHNT, CDR2 YYREEE (reference sequence). The CDR3 extends over 13 amino acids. After removal of 3 bases from V and 8 bases from J, the junction contained 7 bases not matched to a gene. CDR3 DNA sequence: TGTGCCAGCAGCTCCGGACAGGACGTAGGCTACACCTTC. As protein: CASSSGQDVGYTF.

This chain joins TRBV6-1 and TRBJ2-1; D is uncertain. From germline, CDR1 is MNHNS and CDR2 SASEGT. V dropped 2 bases and J dropped 8 bases, with 7 bases sitting between them. The CDR3 length is 12 residues. CDR3 loop: CASSEISYEQFF. The CDR3 DNA reads TGTGCCAGCAGTGAAATAAGCTATGAGCAGTTCTTC.

The rearrangement links TRBV30 to TRBJ2-2; no reliable D call. Trimming stripped 5 bases from V and 2 bases from J, with 21 bases between. Per the germline V gene, CDR1 is GTSNPN and CDR2 is SVGIG (reference sequence). The CDR3 is made up of 17 amino acids. In nucleotides, the CDR3 is TGTGCCTGGGCGGATAGACGGCACGCTCCCAACACCGGGGAGCTGTTTTTT. Translating gives CAWADRRHAPNTGELFF.

This chain uses TRBV5-8 with TRBJ1-5, with 8 bases fitting TRBD1. V lost 2 bases to trimming and J lost 7 bases; unmatched junction nucleotides: 8. Germline CDR1 and CDR2: SGHTS and YDEGEE. This CDR3 spans 15 amino acids. CDR3 sequence reads: CASSFGQGFWQPQHF. The CDR3, as DNA: TGTGCCAGCAGCTTCGGACAGGGCTTTTGGCAGCCCCAGCATTTT. The entire variable domain, with the rest obtained from reference TRBV5-8 and TRBJ1-5, is as follows: EAGVTQSPTHLIKTRGQQATLRCSPISGHTSVYWYQQALGLGLQFLLWYDEGEERNRGNFPPRFSGRQFPNYSSELNVNALELEDSALYLCASSFGQGFWQPQHFGDGTRLSIL.